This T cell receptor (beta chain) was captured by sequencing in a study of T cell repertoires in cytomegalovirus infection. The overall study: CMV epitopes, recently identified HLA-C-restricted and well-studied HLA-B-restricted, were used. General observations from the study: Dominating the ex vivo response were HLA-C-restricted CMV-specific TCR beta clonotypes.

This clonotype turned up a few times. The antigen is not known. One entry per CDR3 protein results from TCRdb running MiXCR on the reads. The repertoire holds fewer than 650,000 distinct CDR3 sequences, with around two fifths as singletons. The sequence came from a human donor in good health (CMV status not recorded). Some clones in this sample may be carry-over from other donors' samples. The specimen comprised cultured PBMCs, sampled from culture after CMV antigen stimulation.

The CDR3 DNA sequence: TGCAGCGTTGTGTCAGAAGCTAACTATGGCTACACCTTC. It specifies CSVVSEANYGYTF. This chain links TRBV29-1 with TRBJ1-2; no reliable D call. This CDR3 contains 13 residues. V dropped 4 bases and J dropped 0 bases, with 9 bases sitting between them. From germline, CDR1 is SQVTM and CDR2 ANQGSEA.